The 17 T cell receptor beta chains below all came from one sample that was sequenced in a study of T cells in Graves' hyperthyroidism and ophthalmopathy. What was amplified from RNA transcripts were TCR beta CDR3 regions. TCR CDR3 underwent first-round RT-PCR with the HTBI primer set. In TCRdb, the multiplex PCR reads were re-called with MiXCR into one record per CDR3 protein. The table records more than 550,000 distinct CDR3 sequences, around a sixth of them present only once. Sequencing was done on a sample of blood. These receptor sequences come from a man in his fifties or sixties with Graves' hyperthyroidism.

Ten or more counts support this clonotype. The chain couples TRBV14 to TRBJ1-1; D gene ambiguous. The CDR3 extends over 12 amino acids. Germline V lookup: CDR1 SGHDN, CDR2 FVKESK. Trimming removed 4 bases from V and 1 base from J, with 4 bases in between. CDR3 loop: CASSPSNTEAFF. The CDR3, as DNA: TGTGCCAGCAGCCCCTCGAACACTGAAGCTTTCTTT.

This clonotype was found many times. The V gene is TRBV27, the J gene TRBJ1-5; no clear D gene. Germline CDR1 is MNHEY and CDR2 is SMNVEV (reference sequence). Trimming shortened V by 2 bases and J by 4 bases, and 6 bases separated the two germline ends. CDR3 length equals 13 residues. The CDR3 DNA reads TGTGCCAGCAGTTTAACAGTTAATCAGCCCCAGCATTTT. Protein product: CASSLTVNQPQHF.

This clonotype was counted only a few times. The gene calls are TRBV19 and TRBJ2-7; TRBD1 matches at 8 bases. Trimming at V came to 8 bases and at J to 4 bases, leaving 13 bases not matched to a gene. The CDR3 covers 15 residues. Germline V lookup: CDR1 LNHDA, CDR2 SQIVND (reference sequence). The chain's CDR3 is CASSNQGAPEYEQYF. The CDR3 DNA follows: TGTGCCAGTTCCAACCAGGGGGCCCCTGAATACGAGCAGTACTTC.

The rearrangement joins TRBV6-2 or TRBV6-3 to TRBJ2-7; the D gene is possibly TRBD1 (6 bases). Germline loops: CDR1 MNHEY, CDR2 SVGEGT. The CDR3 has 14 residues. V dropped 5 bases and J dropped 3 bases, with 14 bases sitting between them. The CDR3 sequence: CASSRTAFVYEQYF. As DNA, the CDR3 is TGTGCCAGCAGTCGGACAGCGTTTGTCTACGAGCAGTACTTC.

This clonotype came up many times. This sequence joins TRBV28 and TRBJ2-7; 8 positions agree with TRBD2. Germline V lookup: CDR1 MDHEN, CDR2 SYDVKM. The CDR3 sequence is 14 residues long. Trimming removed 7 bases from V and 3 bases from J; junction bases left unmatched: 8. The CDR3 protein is CASIPAGGGYEQYF. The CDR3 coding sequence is TGTGCCAGCATCCCCGCGGGGGGCGGCTACGAGCAGTACTTC. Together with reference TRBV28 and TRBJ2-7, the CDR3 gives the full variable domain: DVKVTQSSRYLVKRTGEKVFLECVQDMDHENMFWYRQDPGLGLRLIYFSYDVKMKEKGDIPEGYSVSREKKERFSLILESASTNQTSMYLCASIPAGGGYEQYFGPGTRLTVT.

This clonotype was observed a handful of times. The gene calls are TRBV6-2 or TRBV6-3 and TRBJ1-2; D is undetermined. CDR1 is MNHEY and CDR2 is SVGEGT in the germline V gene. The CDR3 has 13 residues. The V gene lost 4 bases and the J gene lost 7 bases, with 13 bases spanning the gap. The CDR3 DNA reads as TGTGCCAGCAGTTGTCCGTCTCCGAGTGGCTACACCTTC. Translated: CASSCPSPSGYTF.

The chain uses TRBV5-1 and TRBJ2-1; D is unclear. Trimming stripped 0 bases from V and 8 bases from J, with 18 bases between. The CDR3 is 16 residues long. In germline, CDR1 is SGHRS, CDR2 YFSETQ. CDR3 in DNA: TGCGCCAGCAGCTTGGCTTCCGCAAATGTTGGGGATGAGCAGTTCTTC. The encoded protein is CASSLASANVGDEQFF.

CDR3 nucleotide sequence: TGTGCCAGCAGTGCCGGGACTAGCTTCTCCTACGAGCAGTACTTC. Translating it yields CASSAGTSFSYEQYF. This rearrangement joins TRBV6-2 or TRBV6-3 to TRBJ2-7, with 9 bases that match TRBD2. This CDR3 comprises 15 residues. CDR1 and CDR2 (germline): MNHEY, SVGEGT. V lost 5 bases, J lost 0 bases, and 5 bases stayed unmatched.

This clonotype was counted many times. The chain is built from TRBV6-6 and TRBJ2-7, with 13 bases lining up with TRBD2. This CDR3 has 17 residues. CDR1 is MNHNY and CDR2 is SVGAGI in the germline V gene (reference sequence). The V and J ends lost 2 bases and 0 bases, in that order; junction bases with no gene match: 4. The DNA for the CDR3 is TGTGCCAGCAGTTACGGGACTAGCGGGACTGGCTCCTACGAGCAGTACTTC. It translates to CASSYGTSGTGSYEQYF.

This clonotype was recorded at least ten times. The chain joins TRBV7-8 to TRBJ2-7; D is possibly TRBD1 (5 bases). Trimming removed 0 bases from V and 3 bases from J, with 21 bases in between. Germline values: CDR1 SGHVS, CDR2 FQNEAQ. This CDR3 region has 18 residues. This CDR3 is CASSLAGVVAIPYYEQYF. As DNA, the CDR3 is TGTGCCAGCAGCTTAGCAGGGGTCGTCGCTATCCCCTACTACGAGCAGTACTTC.

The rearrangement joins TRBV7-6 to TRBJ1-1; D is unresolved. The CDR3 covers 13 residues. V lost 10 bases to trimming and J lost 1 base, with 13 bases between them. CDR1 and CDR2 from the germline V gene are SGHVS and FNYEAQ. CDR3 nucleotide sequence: TGTGCCACACGATCATCGGGGAACACTGAAGCTTTCTTT. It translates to CATRSSGNTEAFF.

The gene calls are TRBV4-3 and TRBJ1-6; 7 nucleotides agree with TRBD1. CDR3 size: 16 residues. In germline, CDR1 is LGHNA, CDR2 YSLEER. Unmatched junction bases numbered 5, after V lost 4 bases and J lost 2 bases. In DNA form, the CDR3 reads TGCGCCAGCAGCCCCGGGACAGCAGCCTATAATTCACCCCTCCACTTT. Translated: CASSPGTAAYNSPLHF.

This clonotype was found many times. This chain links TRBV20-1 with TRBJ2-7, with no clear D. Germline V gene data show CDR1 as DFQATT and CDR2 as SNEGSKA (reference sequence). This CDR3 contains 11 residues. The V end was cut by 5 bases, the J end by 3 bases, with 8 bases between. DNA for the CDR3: TGCAGTGCTCGGATCGACTACGAGCAGTACTTC. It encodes CSARIDYEQYF.

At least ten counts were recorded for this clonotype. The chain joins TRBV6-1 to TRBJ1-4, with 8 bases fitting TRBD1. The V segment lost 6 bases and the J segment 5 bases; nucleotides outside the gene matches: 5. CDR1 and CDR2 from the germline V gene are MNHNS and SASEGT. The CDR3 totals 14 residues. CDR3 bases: TGTGCCAGCAGGAGGGACAGGAGGAATGAAAAACTGTTTTTT. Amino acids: CASRRDRRNEKLFF.

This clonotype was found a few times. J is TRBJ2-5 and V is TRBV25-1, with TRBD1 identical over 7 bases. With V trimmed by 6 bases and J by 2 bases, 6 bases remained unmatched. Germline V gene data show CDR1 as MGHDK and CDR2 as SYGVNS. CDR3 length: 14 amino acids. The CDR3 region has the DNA TGTGCCAGCAGCGAAAACAGGGGACAAGAGACCCAGTACTTC. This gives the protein CASSENRGQETQYF.

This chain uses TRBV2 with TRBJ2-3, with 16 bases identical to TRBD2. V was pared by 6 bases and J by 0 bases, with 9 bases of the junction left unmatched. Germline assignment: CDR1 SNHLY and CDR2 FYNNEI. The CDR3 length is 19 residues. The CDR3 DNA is TGTGCCAGCAGCGGAGGGACTAGCGGGAGGGTGGTTAGCACAGATACGCAGTATTTT. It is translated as CASSGGTSGRVVSTDTQYF.

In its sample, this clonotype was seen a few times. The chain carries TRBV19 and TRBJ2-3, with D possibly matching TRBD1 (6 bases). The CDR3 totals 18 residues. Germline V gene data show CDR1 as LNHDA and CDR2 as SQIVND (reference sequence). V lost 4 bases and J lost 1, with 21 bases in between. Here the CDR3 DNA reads TGTGCCAGTAGTAATCTAGGGGGAGTTGCCCATCGCACAGATACGCAGTATTTT. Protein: CASSNLGGVAHRTDTQYF.